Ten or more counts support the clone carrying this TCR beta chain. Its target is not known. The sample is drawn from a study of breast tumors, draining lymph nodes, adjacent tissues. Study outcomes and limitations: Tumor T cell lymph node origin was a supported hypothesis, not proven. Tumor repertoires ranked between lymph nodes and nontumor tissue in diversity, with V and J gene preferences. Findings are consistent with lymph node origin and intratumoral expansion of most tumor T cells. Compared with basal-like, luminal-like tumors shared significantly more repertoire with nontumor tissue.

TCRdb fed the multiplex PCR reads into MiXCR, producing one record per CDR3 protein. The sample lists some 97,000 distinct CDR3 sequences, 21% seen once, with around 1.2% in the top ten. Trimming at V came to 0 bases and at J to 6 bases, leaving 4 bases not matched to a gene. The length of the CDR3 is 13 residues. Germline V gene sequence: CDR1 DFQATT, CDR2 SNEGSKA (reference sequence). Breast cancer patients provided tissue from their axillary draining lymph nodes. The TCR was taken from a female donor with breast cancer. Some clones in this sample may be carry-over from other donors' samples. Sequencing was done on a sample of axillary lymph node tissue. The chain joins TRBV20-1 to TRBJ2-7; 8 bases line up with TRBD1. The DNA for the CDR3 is TGCAGTGCTAGAGACTTACAGGGGGGCGAGCAGTACTTC. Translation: CSARDLQGGEQYF.